The clone carrying this TCR beta chain was observed a handful of times. Its antigen is still unknown. This entry is derived from a study of pediatric ulcerative colitis. Study-wide results and limits: Acute severe colitis showed lower rectal diversity from clonal expansions.

This CDR3 region has 14 residues. Germline V lookup: CDR1 WNHNN, CDR2 SYGVQD (reference sequence). With V trimmed by 6 bases and J by 3 bases, 3 bases remained unmatched. Rectal tissue came from one to two pinch biopsies taken at colonoscopy. No immunosuppressive drugs were given to ulcerative colitis patients before diagnostic colonoscopy. Sequencing used immunoSEQ multiplex PCR; TCRdb keeps in-frame clones, though not all of them. Altogether 16,000 or so clones are present, 74% being singletons, with the ten largest covering around 6.6%. This sequence was found in a boy aged 5-17 years with moderate ulcerative colitis. The chain employs TRBV10-1 and TRBJ1-2, with TRBD1 identical over 11 bases. Material for sequencing was gut tissue. The CDR3 spells CASRDRGQDYGYTF. The CDR3, as DNA: TGCGCCAGCAGGGACAGGGGGCAGGACTATGGCTACACCTTC.